This T cell receptor beta chain was identified during a study of cytomegalovirus exposure and HLA in healthy donors. In the study overall: Among 150 million to 200 million T cells, an earlier analysis found roughly 110 million unique TCR beta sequences.

Points from the study as a whole: The classifier was said to identify cytomegalovirus status with high specificity and sensitivity.

In regard to this clone: Its matching antigen is unknown.

Germline CDR1 SGHTA, CDR2 FQGNSA. This CDR3 is 15 amino acids long. Trimming removed 5 bases from V and 1 base from J; junction bases left unmatched: 7. Use of 60 Vbeta and 13 Jbeta primers characterized the PCR. Original processing notes: The count from a later analysis was 79 million or so unique TCR beta chains, some 11 million of them shared. Data came from immunoSEQ multiplex PCR; TCRdb stores just in-frame clones and leaves some out. D and trimming were read from the DNA, whereas the V and J calls and clone size are those reported in that table. The sample lists 110,000 to 150,000 clones, less than 85% occurring once.

Material: PBMCs. This receptor was identified in a woman aged 55 to 70 in good health and CMV-seropositive. The chain joins TRBV7-2 to TRBJ2-7; 8 nucleotides line up with TRBD2. CDR3 region: CASSAHGGGSYEQYF. DNA of the CDR3: TGTGCCAGCAGCGCCCATGGCGGGGGGTCCTACGAGCAGTACTTC.